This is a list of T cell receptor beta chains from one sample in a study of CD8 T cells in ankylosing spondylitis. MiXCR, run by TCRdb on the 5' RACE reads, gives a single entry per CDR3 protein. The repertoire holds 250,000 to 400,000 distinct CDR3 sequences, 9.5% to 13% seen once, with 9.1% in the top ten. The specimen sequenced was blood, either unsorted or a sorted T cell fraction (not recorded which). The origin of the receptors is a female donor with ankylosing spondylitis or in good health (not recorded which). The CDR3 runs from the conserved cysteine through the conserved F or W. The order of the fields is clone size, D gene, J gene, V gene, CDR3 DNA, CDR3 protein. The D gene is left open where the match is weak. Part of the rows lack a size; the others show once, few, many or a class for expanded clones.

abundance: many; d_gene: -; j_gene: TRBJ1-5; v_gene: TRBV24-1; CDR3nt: TGTGCCACCAGTGATTTCGGCAATCAGCCCCAGCATTTT; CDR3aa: CATSDFGNQPQHF
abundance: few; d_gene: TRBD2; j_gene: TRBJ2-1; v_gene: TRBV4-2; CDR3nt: TGTGCCAGCAGCCAAGGACTGACTAGCGCGGCGGGGGAGCAGTTCTTC; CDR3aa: CASSQGLTSAAGEQFF
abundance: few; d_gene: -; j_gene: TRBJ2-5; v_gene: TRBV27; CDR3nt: TGTGCCAGTTCGGGACCGGGGTCGGAGACCCAGTACTTC; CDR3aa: CASSGPGSETQYF
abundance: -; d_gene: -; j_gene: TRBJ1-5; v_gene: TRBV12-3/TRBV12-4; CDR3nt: TGTGCCAGCAGTTTACCAGGGATCGAGCCCCAGCATTTT; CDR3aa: CASSLPGIEPQHF
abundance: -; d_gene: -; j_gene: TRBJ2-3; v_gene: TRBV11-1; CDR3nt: TGTGCCAGCAGCTCCCCGGGGGGGACAGGAGCTAGCACAGATACGCAGTATTTT; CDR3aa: CASSSPGGTGASTDTQYF
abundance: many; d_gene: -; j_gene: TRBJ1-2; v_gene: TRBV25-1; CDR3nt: TGTGCCAGCAGTGGTGATCGGGGACCTAACTATGGCTACACCTTC; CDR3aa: CASSGDRGPNYGYTF
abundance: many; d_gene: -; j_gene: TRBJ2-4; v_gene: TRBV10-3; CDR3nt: TGTGCCAAGCTAAACCTACCGGGACTCCCCCCGAATTTCAAAAACATTCAGTACTTC; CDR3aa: CAKLNLPGLPPNFKNIQYF
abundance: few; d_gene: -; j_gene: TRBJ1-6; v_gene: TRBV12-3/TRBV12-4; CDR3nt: TGTGCCAGCAGTTCAGGGACCGTCCCCTCATCCCTCCACTTT; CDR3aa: CASSSGTVPSSLHF
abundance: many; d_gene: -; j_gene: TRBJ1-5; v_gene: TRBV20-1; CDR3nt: TGCAGTGCTAGGAAAAGCGACAATCAGCCCCAGCATTTT; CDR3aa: CSARKSDNQPQHF
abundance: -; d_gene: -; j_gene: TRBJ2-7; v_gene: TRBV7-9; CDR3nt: TGTGCCAGCAGCTCTGGATCACCCCCATACGAGCAGTACTTC; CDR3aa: CASSSGSPPYEQYF
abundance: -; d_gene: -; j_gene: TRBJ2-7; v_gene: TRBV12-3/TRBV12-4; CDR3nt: TGTGCCAGCAAGGTAGACGGACTCGCAACCTACGAGCAGTACTTC; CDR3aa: CASKVDGLATYEQYF
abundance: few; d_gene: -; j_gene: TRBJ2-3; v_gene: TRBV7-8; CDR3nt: TGTGCCAGCAGCTTCCTGATAACGGGGTCAGATACGCAGTATTTT; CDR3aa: CASSFLITGSDTQYF
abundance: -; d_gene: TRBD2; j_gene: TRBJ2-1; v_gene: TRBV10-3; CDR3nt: TGTGCCATCAGTGAGACGACTAGCGGGGGGGCCGGAGTTGACAATGAGCAGTTCTTC; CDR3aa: CAISETTSGGAGVDNEQFF
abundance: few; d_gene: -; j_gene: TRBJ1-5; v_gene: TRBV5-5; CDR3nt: TGTGCCAGCAGCACGGGGGCAGGGACTCAGCCCCAGCATTTT; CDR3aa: CASSTGAGTQPQHF
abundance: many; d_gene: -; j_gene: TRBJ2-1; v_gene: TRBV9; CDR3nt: TGTGCCAGCAGCGTACACCCAACCGCCTACAATGAGCAGTTCTTC; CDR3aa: CASSVHPTAYNEQFF
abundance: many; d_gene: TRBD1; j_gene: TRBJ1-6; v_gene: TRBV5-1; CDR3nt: TGCGCCAGCAGCTTGGACAGGGGTGATTCACCCCTCCACTTT; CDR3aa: CASSLDRGDSPLHF
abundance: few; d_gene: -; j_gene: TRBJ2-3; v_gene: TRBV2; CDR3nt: TGTGCCAGCAGTGATTTCCCCTGGAAGGGTACAGATACGCAGTATTTT; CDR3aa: CASSDFPWKGTDTQYF
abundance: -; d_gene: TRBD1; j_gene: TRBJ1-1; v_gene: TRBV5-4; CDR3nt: TGTGCCAGCAGCTTCTCTATCACAGGGGGGATCGGAATTAGCACTGAAGCTTTCTTT; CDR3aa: CASSFSITGGIGISTEAFF